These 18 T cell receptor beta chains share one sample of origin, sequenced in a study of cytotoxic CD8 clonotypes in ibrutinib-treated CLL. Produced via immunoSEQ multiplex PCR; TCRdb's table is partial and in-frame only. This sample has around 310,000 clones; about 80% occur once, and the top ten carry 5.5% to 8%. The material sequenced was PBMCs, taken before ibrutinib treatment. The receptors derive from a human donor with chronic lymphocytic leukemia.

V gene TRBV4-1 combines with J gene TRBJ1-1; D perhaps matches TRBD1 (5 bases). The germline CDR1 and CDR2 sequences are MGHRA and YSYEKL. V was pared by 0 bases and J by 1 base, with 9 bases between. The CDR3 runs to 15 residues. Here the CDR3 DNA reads TGCGCCAGCAGCCAAGACCCACAGGCGAACACTGAAGCTTTCTTT. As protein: CASSQDPQANTEAFF.

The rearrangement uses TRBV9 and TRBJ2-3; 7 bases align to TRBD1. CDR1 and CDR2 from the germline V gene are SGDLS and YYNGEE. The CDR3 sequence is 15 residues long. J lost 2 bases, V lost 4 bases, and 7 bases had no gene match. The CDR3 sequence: CASSPLDRLTDTQYF. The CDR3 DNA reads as TGTGCCAGCAGCCCACTGGACAGGCTCACAGATACGCAGTATTTT.

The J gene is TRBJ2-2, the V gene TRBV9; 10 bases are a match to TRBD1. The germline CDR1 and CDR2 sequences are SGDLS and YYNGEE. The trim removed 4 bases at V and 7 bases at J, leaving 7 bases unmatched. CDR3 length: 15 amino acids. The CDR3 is CASSPTGTGVGELFF. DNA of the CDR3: TGTGCCAGCAGCCCAACCGGGACAGGGGTCGGGGAGCTGTTTTTT.

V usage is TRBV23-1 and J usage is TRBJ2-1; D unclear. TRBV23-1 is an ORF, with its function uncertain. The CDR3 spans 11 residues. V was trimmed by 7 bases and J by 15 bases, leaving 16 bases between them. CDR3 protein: CASKARMSPFF. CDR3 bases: TGCGCCAGCAAGGCCCGGATGAGCCCGTTCTTC.

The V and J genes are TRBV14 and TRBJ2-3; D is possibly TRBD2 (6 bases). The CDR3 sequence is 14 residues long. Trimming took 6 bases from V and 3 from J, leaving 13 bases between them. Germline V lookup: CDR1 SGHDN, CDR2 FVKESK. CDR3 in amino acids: CASSGRIGTDTQYF. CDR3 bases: TGTGCCAGCAGTGGGAGGATAGGGACAGATACGCAGTATTTT.

The CDR3 region is CASSAMRETQYF. The CDR3 coding sequence is TGTGCCAGCAGCGCCATGCGGGAGACCCAGTACTTC. J is TRBJ2-5 and V is TRBV2; D remains unclear. Looked up from germline, CDR1 is SNHLY and CDR2 is FYNNEI. V was clipped by 6 bases and J by 5 bases, with 10 bases between them. The CDR3 has 12 residues.

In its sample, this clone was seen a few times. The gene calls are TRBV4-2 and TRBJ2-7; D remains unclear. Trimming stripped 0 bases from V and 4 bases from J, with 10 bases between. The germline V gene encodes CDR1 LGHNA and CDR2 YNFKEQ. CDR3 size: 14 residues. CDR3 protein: CASSQDFGTYEQYF. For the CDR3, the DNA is TGTGCCAGCAGCCAAGATTTTGGCACATACGAGCAGTACTTC.

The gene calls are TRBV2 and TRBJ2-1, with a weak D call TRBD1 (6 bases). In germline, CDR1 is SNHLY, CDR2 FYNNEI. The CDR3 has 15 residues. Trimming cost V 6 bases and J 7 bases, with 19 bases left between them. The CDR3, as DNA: TGTGCCAGCAGCGATTTACGTCACAGGGCTAATGAGCAGTTCTTC. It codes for CASSDLRHRANEQFF. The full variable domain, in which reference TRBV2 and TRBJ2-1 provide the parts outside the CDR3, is EPEVTQTPSHQVTQMGQEVILRCVPISNHLYFYWYRQILGQKVEFLVSFYNNEISEKSEIFDDQFSVERPDGSNFTLKIRSTKLEDSAMYFCASSDLRHRANEQFFGPGTRLTVL.

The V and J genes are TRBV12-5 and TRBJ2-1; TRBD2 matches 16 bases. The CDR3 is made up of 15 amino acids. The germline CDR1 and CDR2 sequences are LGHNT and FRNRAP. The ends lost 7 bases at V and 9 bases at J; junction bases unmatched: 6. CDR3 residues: CASASGTSGRGEQFF. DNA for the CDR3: TGTGCTAGTGCCTCGGGGACTAGCGGGAGGGGTGAGCAGTTCTTC.

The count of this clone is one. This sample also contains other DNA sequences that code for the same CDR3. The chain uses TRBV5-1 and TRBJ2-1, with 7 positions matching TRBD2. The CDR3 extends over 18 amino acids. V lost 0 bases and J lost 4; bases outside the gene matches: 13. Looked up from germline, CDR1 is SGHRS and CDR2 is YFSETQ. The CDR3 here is CASSLGAPGLADYNEQFF. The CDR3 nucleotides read TGCGCCAGCAGCTTGGGGGCCCCCGGGCTAGCGGATTACAATGAGCAGTTCTTC.

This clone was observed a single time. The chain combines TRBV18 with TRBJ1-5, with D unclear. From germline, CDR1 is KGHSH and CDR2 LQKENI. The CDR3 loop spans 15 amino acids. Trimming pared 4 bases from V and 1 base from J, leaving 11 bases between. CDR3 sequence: CASSLMGGSNQPQHF. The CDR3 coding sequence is TGTGCCAGCTCACTAATGGGTGGGAGCAATCAGCCCCAGCATTTT.

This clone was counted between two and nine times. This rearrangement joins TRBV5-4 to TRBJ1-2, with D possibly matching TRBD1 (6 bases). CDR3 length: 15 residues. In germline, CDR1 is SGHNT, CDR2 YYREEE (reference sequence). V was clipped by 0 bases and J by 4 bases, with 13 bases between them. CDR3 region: CASSLAGAGAYGYTF. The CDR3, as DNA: TGTGCCAGCAGCTTGGCCGGGGCAGGGGCCTATGGCTACACCTTC.

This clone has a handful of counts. In nucleotides, the CDR3 is TGTGCCAGCAGCTACCGGACAGGGGCGAACAATGAGCAGTTCTTC. Translation gives CASSYRTGANNEQFF. The genes are TRBV7-9 and TRBJ2-1; 9 bases map to TRBD1. Germline values: CDR1 SEHNR, CDR2 FQNEAQ (reference sequence). The J segment lost 5 bases and the V segment lost 4 bases, leaving 6 bases of the junction unmatched. The CDR3 covers 15 residues.

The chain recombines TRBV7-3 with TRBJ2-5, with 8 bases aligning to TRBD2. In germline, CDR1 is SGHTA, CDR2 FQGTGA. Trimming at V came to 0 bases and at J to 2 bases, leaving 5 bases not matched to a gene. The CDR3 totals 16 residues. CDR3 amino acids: CASSLTSGDLQETQYF. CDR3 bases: TGTGCCAGCAGCTTAACTAGCGGGGACCTACAAGAGACCCAGTACTTC.

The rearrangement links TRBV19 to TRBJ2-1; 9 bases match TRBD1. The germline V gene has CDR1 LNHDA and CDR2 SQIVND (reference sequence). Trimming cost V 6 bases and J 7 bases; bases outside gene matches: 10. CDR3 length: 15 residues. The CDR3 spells CASSPAGQGGNEQFF. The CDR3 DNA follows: TGTGCCAGTAGCCCGGCGGGACAGGGTGGGAATGAGCAGTTCTTC.

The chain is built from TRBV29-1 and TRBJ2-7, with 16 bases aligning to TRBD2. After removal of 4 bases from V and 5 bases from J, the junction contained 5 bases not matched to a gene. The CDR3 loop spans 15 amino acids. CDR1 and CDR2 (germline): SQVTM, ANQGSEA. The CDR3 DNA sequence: TGCAGCGTTGGCGTCGGGACTAGCGGGAGGGACGAGCAGTACTTC. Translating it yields CSVGVGTSGRDEQYF.

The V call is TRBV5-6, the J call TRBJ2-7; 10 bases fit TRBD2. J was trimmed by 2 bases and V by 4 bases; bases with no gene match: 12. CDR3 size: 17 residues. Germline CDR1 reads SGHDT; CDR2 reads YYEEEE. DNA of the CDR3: TGTGCCAGCAGCACTCGGAGTGGTAGCGGGAGGCCCTACGAGCAGTACTTC. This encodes CASSTRSGSGRPYEQYF.

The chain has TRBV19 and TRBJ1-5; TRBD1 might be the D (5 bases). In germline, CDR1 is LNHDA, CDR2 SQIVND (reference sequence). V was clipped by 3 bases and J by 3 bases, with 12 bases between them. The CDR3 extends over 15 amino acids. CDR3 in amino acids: CASSIQGNNNQPQHF. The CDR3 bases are TGTGCCAGTAGTATTCAGGGTAATAACAATCAGCCCCAGCATTTT. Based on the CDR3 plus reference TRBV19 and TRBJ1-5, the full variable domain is DGGITQSPKYLFRKEGQNVTLSCEQNLNHDAMYWYRQDPGQGLRLIYYSQIVNDFQKGDIAEGYSVSREKKESFPLTVTSAQKNPTAFYLCASSIQGNNNQPQHFGDGTRLSIL.